This TCR beta chain was obtained from a study of T cells in Graves' hyperthyroidism and ophthalmopathy (dated by TCRdb to about 2019). For context, the study as a whole: A discovery cohort of roughly 100 patients, about 44 with Graves' ophthalmopathy and fewer than 65 with stable Graves' hyperthyroidism, was used to find distinguishing TCR V-J signatures. Following sampling, methimazole starting at 30 mg daily was given to hyperthyroidism patients, and high-dose intravenous methylprednisolone was given to ophthalmopathy patients. The roughly 100 discovery patients were randomly divided into training and test sets at a 7:3 ratio. The study also compared thyroid tissue and blood T-cell repertoires from about six Graves' hyperthyroidism patients. Prospective prediction of ophthalmopathy was tested in an independent validation cohort of 18 to 20 hyperthyroidism patients and 17 patients who later progressed to ophthalmopathy. The paper describes TCR Vbeta CDR3 sequencing of 135 peripheral blood samples, made up of some 40 ophthalmopathy patients, around 78 hyperthyroidism patients and 17 progressor patients. Broad study findings and their caveats: No statistical method was used to fix the sample size in advance, and group allocation was not hidden from the investigators. In cross-validation, a model built on a 13 V-J signature told ophthalmopathy apart from stable hyperthyroidism with under 90% sensitivity and approximately 81% specificity, and in testing the same model reached 80%/75%. In validation, the model predicted progression to ophthalmopathy a median of approximately 6.3 months before onset, with 70% to 71% sensitivity and 72.22% specificity. Blood samples also contained most of the expanded thyroid clonotypes (frequency above 0.001), which suggests that blood repertoires may reflect thyroid immune responses.

Sequences SGHAT (CDR1) and FQNNGV (CDR2) are obtained from the germline V gene. V trim: 3 bases; J trim: 5 bases; unmatched bases: 5. The CDR3, cysteine through phenylalanine, is 14 amino acids long. Of all the DNA, just the CDR3 is kept, 42 bases in frame from base 1. TCR beta CDR3 regions were amplified from RNA transcripts. The TCR CDR3 was subjected to a first round of RT-PCR using the HTBI primer set and the Qiagen OneStep RT-PCR kit. Libraries were constructed in a second round of multiplex PCR, after which size selection and purification were performed. Sequencing of the libraries was done on an Illumina HiSeq2000 using paired-end 100 bp reads. For the original study's pipeline: SOAPnuke was used to process the raw data, removing reads that contained adapters or uncalled bases, had a mean Phred below 15, or lacked an exact match to the constant primer or identifier. High-quality paired reads were merged using COPE v1.2.5, and each unique nucleotide sequence was defined as a clonotype. MiTCR v1.1 was used to align the clonotypes against IMGT TRBV, TRBD and TRBJ reference segments. The analysis included only V-J combinations with a frequency above 0.0001, which together covered 99% to 99.2% of the repertoires. A TCS score was defined as the ratio between F50 (clonal expansion) and ExV (chaos), using BLOSUM62-based TCRdist between CDR3 peptides within each V-J. Welch's t-statistics and random forest reduced 500 to 550 V-J features to roughly 13, which were used in a naive Bayes classifier (R e1071). The Morisita-Horn index was used to measure how similar the thyroid and blood repertoires were. TCRdb reprocessed the public reads (quality trimming at Q25 with fastp, clone calling with MiXCR) and kept in-frame beta chains. Every CDR3 protein is listed once, alongside the most common genes and DNA of its rows. The V and J calls reflect TCRdb's pipeline rather than the authors' work. This sample comprises 660,000 or so distinct CDR3 sequences, roughly 45% of them detected only once. The ten biggest clones cover roughly 7.2% of the sample.

Regarding this clonotype: It lacks a known antigen. No much larger clone is present one base from it, and per-base qualities are unavailable.

Any patient with an uncontrolled infection, another autoimmune disease, pregnancy or lactation was excluded. Diagnoses were based on clinical symptoms, serum thyroxine and TRAb, thyroid ultrasound and orbital computed tomography. Trizol reagent was used to extract total RNA, and RNA quality was then checked on an Agilent 2100 Bioanalyzer. The receptor was isolated from an adult man with Graves' disease, either hyperthyroidism or ophthalmopathy (not recorded which). The material sequenced was peripheral blood or thyroid tissue (not recorded which). The chain was built from TRBV11-2 and TRBJ1-1, with TRBD1 identical over 8 junction bases. The encoded CDR3 is CASSLLQGETEAFF. Here is the DNA: TGTGCCAGCAGCTTGTTACAGGGGGAGACTGAAGCTTTCTTT.